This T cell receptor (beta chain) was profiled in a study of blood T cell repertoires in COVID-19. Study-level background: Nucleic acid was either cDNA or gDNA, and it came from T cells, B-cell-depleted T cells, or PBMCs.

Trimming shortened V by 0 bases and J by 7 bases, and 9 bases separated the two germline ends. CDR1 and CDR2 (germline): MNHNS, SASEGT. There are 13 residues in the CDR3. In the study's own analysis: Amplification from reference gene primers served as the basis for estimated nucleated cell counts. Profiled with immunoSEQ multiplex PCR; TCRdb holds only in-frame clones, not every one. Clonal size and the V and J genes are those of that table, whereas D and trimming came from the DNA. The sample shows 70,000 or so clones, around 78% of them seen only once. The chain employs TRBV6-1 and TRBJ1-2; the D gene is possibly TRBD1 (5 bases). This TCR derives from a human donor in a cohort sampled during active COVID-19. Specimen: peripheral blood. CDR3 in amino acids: CASSEAGARGYTF. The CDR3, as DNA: TGTGCCAGCAGTGAAGCAGGGGCTCGTGGCTACACCTTC.